Following are 24 T cell receptor beta chains from one sample sequenced in a study of OX40 agonist ivuxolimab in advanced cancers. Profiled with immunoSEQ multiplex PCR; TCRdb holds only in-frame clones, not every one. The sample holds roughly 90,000 clones; roughly 88% are singletons and the top ten take less than 0.35%. Sample: CD4+ or CD8+ T cells sorted from blood, taken in a trial of the OX40 agonist ivuxolimab. The receptors come from an adult with an advanced solid tumor such as melanoma, head and neck, liver or kidney cancer.

For this clone: A junction end diverges from the germline sequence, so it may reflect a read error. V and J are TRBV6-1 and TRBJ2-3, with 9 bases identical to TRBD2. Looked up from germline, CDR1 is MNHNS and CDR2 is SASEGT. CDR3 length equals 12 residues. In DNA, the CDR3 is TGTGCCAGCCTAGCAGCCGGGACTAGCCCCATATTT. Protein product: CASLAAGTSPIF.

This sequence joins TRBV28 and TRBJ2-7; 8 bases fit TRBD1. The germline gives CDR1 MDHEN, CDR2 SYDVKM. This CDR3 is built from 13 residues. J was trimmed by 4 bases and V by 7 bases; bases with no gene match: 6. Here the CDR3 reads CASKSGGTYEQYF. DNA for the CDR3: TGTGCCAGCAAATCAGGGGGCACGTACGAGCAGTACTTC.

This chain links TRBV6-5 with TRBJ1-2; 7 bases are shared with TRBD1. Germline values: CDR1 MNHEY, CDR2 SVGAGI. The CDR3 loop spans 13 amino acids. Germline trimming cut 8 bases from V and 3 bases from J; bases unmatched to any gene: 6. The CDR3 sequence is CASARGQHYGYTF. DNA of the CDR3: TGTGCCAGCGCCAGGGGACAGCACTATGGCTACACCTTC.

The genes are TRBV2 and TRBJ2-2, with D possibly matching TRBD2 (7 bases). There are 15 residues in the CDR3. CDR1 is SNHLY, CDR2 FYNNEI, per germline. Trimming took off 5 bases at V and 5 bases at J, with 15 bases between the two ends. The CDR3 coding sequence is TGTGCCAGCAGTCTACAGGGAGGGGGGACCGGGGAGCTGTTTTTT. Its translation: CASSLQGGGTGELFF.

The J gene is TRBJ2-7, the V gene TRBV30; the D gene is possibly TRBD1 (6 bases). Germline CDR1 reads GTSNPN; CDR2 reads SVGIG (reference sequence). The ends were cut back, 5 bases at V and 4 bases at J, with 12 bases in the middle. CDR3 length: 12 residues. CDR3 nucleotides: TGTGCCTGGTCCCGGGACATTTACGAGCAGTACTTC. Protein: CAWSRDIYEQYF. Combining the CDR3 with reference TRBV30 and TRBJ2-7 gives the whole variable domain SQTIHQWPATLVQPVGSPLSLECTVEGTSNPNLYWYRQAAGRGLQLLFYSVGIGQISSEVPQNLSASRPQDRQFILSSKKLLLSDSGFYLCAWSRDIYEQYFGPGTRLTVT.

The chain carries TRBV10-3 and TRBJ1-3; D gene uncertain. The germline gives CDR1 ENHRY, CDR2 SYGVKD. The V end lost 9 bases, the J end lost 0 bases, and 12 bases lay between the germline ends. The CDR3 contains 14 residues. CDR3 loop: CAIQSLSSGNTIYF. CDR3 nucleotide sequence: TGTGCCATACAGAGTTTAAGCTCTGGAAACACCATATATTTT.

The chain links TRBV7-9 to TRBJ1-4; 8 bases agree with TRBD1. Looked up from germline, CDR1 is SEHNR and CDR2 is FQNEAQ (reference sequence). The CDR3 length is 16 residues. V gave up 5 bases and J gave up 3 bases; unmatched junction bases: 8. Here the CDR3 reads CASSPARGPANEKLFF. The CDR3 DNA follows: TGTGCCAGCAGCCCCGCCAGGGGGCCGGCTAATGAAAAACTGTTTTTT. Drawing the rest from reference TRBV7-9 and TRBJ1-4, the complete variable domain is DTGVSQNPRHKITKRGQNVTFRCDPISEHNRLYWYRQTLGQGPEFLTYFQNEAQLEKSRLLSDRFSAERPKGSFSTLEIQRTEQGDSAMYLCASSPARGPANEKLFFGSGTQLSVL.

The chain carries TRBV6-5 and TRBJ1-1; tentative D call: TRBD1 (5 bases). This CDR3 contains 15 residues. V was shortened by 2 bases and J by 5 bases, with 15 bases between the two germline ends. The V gene's germline CDR1 is MNHEY and CDR2 SVGAGI. In nucleotides, the CDR3 is TGTGCCAGCAGTTACGAGGCGTGGGGGAGGACTGAAGCTTTCTTT. Residues: CASSYEAWGRTEAFF.

This chain uses TRBV11-2 with TRBJ2-7; D may correspond to TRBD1 or TRBD2 (5 bases each). Germline values: CDR1 SGHAT, CDR2 FQNNGV. The CDR3 is made up of 12 amino acids. Trimming removed 7 bases at V and 5 bases at J, with 12 bases between. The CDR3 DNA reads TGTGCCAGCACCACGATGGGGGACGAGCAGTACTTC. Encoded protein: CASTTMGDEQYF.

The genes are TRBV5-1 and TRBJ2-7; D is possibly TRBD1 or TRBD2 (5 bases each). The CDR3 sequence is 14 residues long. Germline V gives CDR1 SGHRS, CDR2 YFSETQ. V shed 4 bases and J shed 2 bases, with 13 bases lying between them. The DNA for the CDR3 is TGCGCCAGCAGCCCAGGGACCCCGACCTACGAGCAGTACTTC. Translated: CASSPGTPTYEQYF.

The CDR3 reads CASSPAGLGNTEAFF. DNA for the CDR3: TGTGCCAGCAGCCCCGCGGGGCTGGGTAACACTGAAGCTTTCTTT. This rearrangement joins TRBV7-9 to TRBJ1-1, with a weak D call TRBD1 (5 bases). V shed 5 bases and J shed 2 bases, with 15 bases lying between them. Germline assignment: CDR1 SEHNR and CDR2 FQNEAQ (reference sequence). The CDR3 sequence is 15 residues long.

This rearrangement joins TRBV4-1 to TRBJ2-2; 14 bases align to TRBD2. This CDR3 contains 19 residues. The J segment lost 5 bases and the V segment lost 4 bases, leaving 12 bases of the junction unmatched. Germline lookup yields CDR1 MGHRA and CDR2 YSYEKL. In DNA, the CDR3 is TGCGCCAGCAGCCCTTCAGACTCACGACTAGCGGGAGGGACCGGGGAGCTGTTTTTT. Translated: CASSPSDSRLAGGTGELFF.

The chain couples TRBV30 to TRBJ2-1; D call uncertain. The V end was cut by 0 bases, the J end by 0 bases, with 9 bases between. The CDR3 runs to 15 residues. The V gene's germline CDR1 is GTSNPN and CDR2 SVGIG (reference sequence). Here the CDR3 reads CAWSVKRSSYNEQFF. As DNA, the CDR3 is TGTGCCTGGAGTGTAAAGAGAAGCTCCTACAATGAGCAGTTCTTC.

The chain couples TRBV28 to TRBJ1-2; D gene uncertain. Trimming left V 5 bases short and J 0 bases short, with 7 bases between. The germline V gene encodes CDR1 MDHEN and CDR2 SYDVKM. The CDR3 runs to 13 residues. The CDR3 reads CASSITANYGYTF. CDR3 in DNA: TGTGCCAGCAGTATAACAGCTAACTATGGCTACACCTTC.

The chain combines TRBV2 with TRBJ2-7, with 8 bases that match TRBD2. Trimming took 5 bases from V and 2 from J; bases not matched to a gene: 14. This CDR3 spans 17 amino acids. Germline V gene data show CDR1 as SNHLY and CDR2 as FYNNEI. CDR3 residues: CASSKDWASGGTYEQYF. The CDR3 nucleotides are TGTGCCAGCAGTAAGGACTGGGCGAGCGGGGGCACCTACGAGCAGTACTTC.

This clone was recorded once. The rearrangement links TRBV5-4 to TRBJ2-1; TRBD2 agrees at 12 bases. Germline CDR1 reads SGHNT; CDR2 reads YYREEE (reference sequence). Unmatched junction bases numbered 10, after V lost 5 bases and J lost 7 bases. This CDR3 is 16 amino acids long. DNA for the CDR3: TGTGCCAGCAGTGGTGGGTCTAGCGGGAGGGGGAATGAGCAGTTCTTC. Amino acids: CASSGGSSGRGNEQFF.

The chain has TRBV28 and TRBJ2-3; 7 bases align to TRBD2. The CDR3 is made up of 16 amino acids. The trim removed 5 bases at V and 2 bases at J, leaving 10 bases unmatched. Germline V gene sequence: CDR1 MDHEN, CDR2 SYDVKM. This chain's CDR3 is CASSHLGLGNTDTQYF. DNA for the CDR3: TGTGCCAGCAGTCACCTTGGACTAGGGAACACAGATACGCAGTATTTT.

This clone was seen a handful of times. V and J are TRBV7-9 and TRBJ1-5, with D unresolved. Germline V gene data show CDR1 as SEHNR and CDR2 as FQNEAQ (reference sequence). This CDR3 comprises 14 residues. V was pared by 5 bases and J by 1 base, with 9 bases between. CDR3 sequence: CASSPVGSNQPQHF. The CDR3 nucleotides are TGTGCCAGCAGCCCCGTAGGGAGCAATCAGCCCCAGCATTTT.

The chain links TRBV28 to TRBJ2-2; 9 bases agree with TRBD1. The germline CDR1 and CDR2 sequences are MDHEN and SYDVKM. With V trimmed by 4 bases and J by 5 bases, 14 bases remained unmatched. The CDR3 has 18 amino acids. This CDR3 is CASSSETGGPLHTGELFF. The CDR3 DNA reads TGTGCCAGCAGTTCCGAAACAGGGGGCCCCTTACATACCGGGGAGCTGTTTTTT. Supplemented by reference TRBV28 and TRBJ2-2, the full variable domain reads DVKVTQSSRYLVKRTGEKVFLECVQDMDHENMFWYRQDPGLGLRLIYFSYDVKMKEKGDIPEGYSVSREKKERFSLILESASTNQTSMYLCASSSETGGPLHTGELFFGEGSRLTVL.

CDR3 sequence: CASSRGGITDTQYF. The CDR3 DNA reads TGCGCCAGCTCCCGGGGGGGGATCACAGATACGCAGTATTTT. The rearrangement uses TRBV5-1 and TRBJ2-3; 8 bases agree with TRBD2. Germline loops: CDR1 SGHRS, CDR2 YFSETQ. The CDR3 sequence is 14 residues long. V was clipped by 7 bases and J by 2 bases; unmatched bases: 6.

This clone was observed a handful of times. V is TRBV9 and J is TRBJ2-3, with D unresolved. Germline V gene sequence: CDR1 SGDLS, CDR2 YYNGEE. The CDR3 spans 13 residues. V lost 4 bases, J lost 1 base, and 7 bases lay in between. The CDR3 loop reads CASSPLGTDTQYF. The CDR3 nucleotides are TGTGCCAGCAGCCCTTTGGGCACAGATACGCAGTATTTT.

V gene TRBV5-4 combines with J gene TRBJ2-7, with a tentative D call TRBD2 (6 bases). CDR3 length equals 11 residues. The germline V gene encodes CDR1 SGHNT and CDR2 YYREEE (reference sequence). Trimming took off 0 bases at V and 11 bases at J, with 9 bases between the two ends. The CDR3 DNA sequence: TGTGCCAGCAGCTTGGGAGCTAGCGAGTACTTC. It codes for CASSLGASEYF.

This chain uses TRBV11-1 with TRBJ2-2, with TRBD2 identical over 9 bases. This CDR3 has 15 amino acids. V dropped 6 bases and J dropped 4; count of bases not matched to a gene: 6. From germline, CDR1 is SGHAT and CDR2 FQDESV (reference sequence). The CDR3 region is CASSSLAGSTGELFF. CDR3 DNA sequence: TGTGCCAGCAGTTCCCTAGCGGGGTCCACCGGGGAGCTGTTTTTT.

This clone was seen only once. The chain uses TRBV7-9 and TRBJ2-1; 12 nucleotides match TRBD1. Per the germline V gene, CDR1 is SEHNR and CDR2 is FQNEAQ (reference sequence). Trimming took 1 base from V and 8 from J; bases not matched to a gene: 6. This CDR3 has 16 amino acids. CDR3 bases: TGTGCCAGCAGCTTAGGGGACAGGGGGCGGATCGATGAGCAGTTCTTC. Translating it yields CASSLGDRGRIDEQFF.